This is a list of T cell receptor beta chains from one sample in a study of PD-L1 blockade in urothelial cancer. The repertoire was sequenced with immunoSEQ multiplex PCR; TCRdb's copy has only in-frame clones and lacks some. This sample has roughly 91,000 clones, with around 85% found just once. The sample in question was PBMCs, obtained around atezolizumab (anti-PD-L1) treatment. The receptors were sampled from a man aged 55 to 69 with urothelial cancer. The CDR3 runs from the conserved cysteine through the conserved F or W. The D gene is left open where the match is weak. Size is omitted from some rows. Given values are once, few, many or a class for expanded clones.

V gene,D gene,clone size,J gene,CDR3 protein,CDR3 DNA
TRBV5-6,TRBD1,-,TRBJ1-1,CATGTNTEAFF,TGTGCGACAGGGACAAACACTGAAGCTTTCTTT
TRBV5-1,-,-,TRBJ1-4,CASRVTDEKLFF,TGCGCCAGCAGAGTAACAGATGAAAAACTGTTTTTT
TRBV5-8,-,-,TRBJ2-6,CASSLRGSGANVLTF,TGTGCCAGCAGCTTGAGGGGCTCTGGGGCCAACGTCCTGACTTTC
TRBV28,TRBD2,-,TRBJ2-7,CASSLSASGRHEQYF,TGTGCCAGCAGTTTATCTGCTAGCGGGAGACACGAGCAGTACTTC
TRBV5-1,TRBD1,-,TRBJ2-5,CASSFGTGGPGETQYF,TGCGCCAGCAGCTTCGGGACAGGGGGCCCAGGAGAGACCCAGTACTTC
TRBV7-2,TRBD2,-,TRBJ2-7,CASSLFPAGISYEQYF,TGTGCCAGCAGCTTATTTCCAGCGGGGATCTCCTACGAGCAGTACTTC
TRBV27,TRBD1,once,TRBJ2-7,CASSMGDRGWEQYF,TGTGCCAGCAGTATGGGGGACAGGGGGTGGGAGCAGTACTTC
TRBV6-4,TRBD2,-,TRBJ2-1,CASRASGGPYNEQFF,TGTGCCAGCAGAGCCTCGGGGGGGCCTTACAATGAGCAGTTCTTC
TRBV19,TRBD2,-,TRBJ2-5,CASSSGSTQYF,TGTGCCAGTAGTAGCGGGAGTACCCAGTACTTC
TRBV7-2,TRBD1,-,TRBJ1-2,CASRHRTGVGYTF,TGTGCCAGCAGACATCGGACAGGGGTAGGCTACACCTTC
TRBV5-4,TRBD1,-,TRBJ2-7,CAVRSGTGQYF,TGTGCCGTTCGTTCCGGGACAGGTCAGTACTTC
TRBV2,TRBD1,-,TRBJ1-5,CARGTGEARQPQHF,TGTGCCAGGGGGACAGGAGAGGCAAGACAGCCCCAGCATTTT
TRBV2,-,-,TRBJ2-7,CASSGGVTYEQYF,TGTGCCAGCAGTGGCGGGGTGACCTACGAGCAGTACTTC
TRBV4-1,TRBD1,-,TRBJ1-1,CASSQEGGGGTEAFF,TGCGCCAGCAGCCAAGAAGGGGGCGGGGGGACTGAAGCTTTCTTT
TRBV11-2,TRBD1,-,TRBJ1-4,CASSLDFRDRGQKLFF,TGTGCCAGCAGCTTAGATTTTCGGGACAGGGGACAAAAACTGTTTTTT
TRBV19,TRBD1,-,TRBJ1-5,CASSIQGQNQPQHF,TGTGCCAGTAGTATACAGGGACAGAATCAGCCCCAGCATTTT
TRBV2,TRBD2,-,TRBJ2-7,CASKPGLALDEQYF,TGTGCCAGCAAGCCGGGACTAGCGCTCGACGAGCAGTACTTC
TRBV5-1,TRBD1,-,TRBJ1-2,CASSIPGQGISYTF,TGCGCCAGCAGCATACCGGGACAGGGCATTAGCTACACCTTC
TRBV5-1,-,-,TRBJ2-5,CASSSYGQETQYF,TGCGCCAGCAGCTCCTACGGGCAAGAGACCCAGTACTTC
TRBV27,-,-,TRBJ2-2,CASSWATRGTGELFF,TGTGCCAGCAGTTGGGCCACTCGAGGGACCGGGGAGCTGTTTTTT
TRBV7-9,-,few,TRBJ1-1,CASRKTVGASEAFF,TGTGCCAGCAGAAAGACGGTAGGGGCATCTGAAGCTTTCTTT
TRBV2,-,once,TRBJ1-3,CASNGQGYGNTIYF,TGTGCCAGCAACGGGCAGGGGTACGGAAACACCATATATTTT
TRBV19,-,-,TRBJ2-2,CASSMGTPNTGELFF,TGTGCCAGTAGTATGGGGACTCCGAACACCGGGGAGCTGTTTTTT
TRBV10-2,-,-,TRBJ2-7,CASSSLDRYYEQYF,TGCGCCAGCAGTTCCCTGGACAGATACTACGAGCAGTACTTC
TRBV4-1,-,-,TRBJ1-1,CASSQRAGATNTEAFF,TGCGCCAGCAGCCAAAGGGCAGGGGCTACGAACACTGAAGCTTTCTTT
TRBV6-5,-,-,TRBJ1-2,CASSYSQGRYGYTF,TGTGCCAGCAGTTACTCGCAGGGAAGGTATGGCTACACCTTC
TRBV13,-,-,TRBJ1-1,CASLSVNTEAFF,TGTGCCAGCTTGAGCGTGAACACTGAAGCTTTCTTT
TRBV7-3,-,-,TRBJ2-2,CASSLTVPVGELFF,TGTGCCAGCAGCTTAACTGTTCCGGTCGGGGAGCTGTTTTTT
TRBV6-6,TRBD1,few,TRBJ1-5,CASYIGDSVNQPQHF,TGTGCCAGCTATATTGGGGACAGCGTCAATCAGCCCCAGCATTTT
TRBV2,TRBD1,-,TRBJ1-5,CASRGGQVGRQPQHF,TGTGCCAGCAGAGGTGGACAGGTAGGTCGTCAGCCCCAGCATTTT
TRBV5-1,-,-,TRBJ2-5,CASSWDTQETQYF,TGCGCCAGCAGCTGGGACACCCAAGAGACCCAGTACTTC
TRBV7-9,-,-,TRBJ2-7,CASSSGITYEQYF,TGTGCCAGTTCATCCGGGATAACCTACGAGCAGTACTTC
TRBV5-4,-,-,TRBJ1-1,CASSLGSREGTEAFF,TGTGCCAGCAGCTTGGGGAGCAGGGAAGGCACTGAAGCTTTCTTT
TRBV19,TRBD1,-,TRBJ2-7,CATTGVTYEQYF,TGTGCCACGACAGGGGTGACCTACGAGCAGTACTTC
TRBV5-1,-,-,TRBJ1-5,CASSPSGGATGQPQHF,TGCGCCAGCAGCCCCAGTGGAGGGGCGACGGGTCAGCCCCAGCATTTT
TRBV30,TRBD1,-,TRBJ1-3,CALTEGASGNTIYF,TGTGCCTTAACGGAGGGGGCATCCGGAAACACCATATATTTT
TRBV28,TRBD2,-,TRBJ2-1,CASSGASGRTEQFF,TGTGCCAGCAGTGGGGCTAGCGGGAGGACTGAGCAGTTCTTC
TRBV7-8,-,-,TRBJ1-1,CASSLGDSIRNTEAFF,TGTGCCAGCAGCTTAGGTGACAGTATCAGAAACACTGAAGCTTTCTTT
TRBV9,-,-,TRBJ1-6,CASSATGHASGDSPLHF,TGTGCCAGCAGCGCCACCGGCCATGCATCCGGGGATTCACCCCTCCACTTT
TRBV11-2,-,-,TRBJ1-5,CASSYFKPQHF,TGTGCCAGCAGCTACTTTAAACCCCAGCATTTT
TRBV19,-,-,TRBJ2-1,CASSRARHNEQFF,TGTGCCAGTAGTAGGGCGCGACACAATGAGCAGTTCTTC
TRBV5-1,-,-,TRBJ2-2,CASSSGQPTYTGELFF,TGCGCCAGCAGCTCAGGACAGCCTACGTACACCGGGGAGCTGTTTTTT
TRBV7-3,-,-,TRBJ2-6,CASSLGAGANVLTF,TGTGCCAGCAGCTTAGGAGCTGGGGCCAACGTCCTGACTTTC
TRBV7-2,-,-,TRBJ2-5,CASSQGGEVLETQYF,TGTGCCAGCAGCCAAGGGGGTGAAGTGTTGGAGACCCAGTACTTC
TRBV4-1,-,-,TRBJ2-7,CASSQDQETPWFEQYF,TGCGCCAGCAGCCAAGATCAAGAGACACCTTGGTTCGAGCAGTACTTC
TRBV4-2,TRBD1,few,TRBJ2-7,CASSQAHPGGADEQYF,TGTGCCAGCAGCCAGGCTCACCCAGGGGGCGCGGACGAGCAGTACTTC
TRBV7-9,-,once,TRBJ1-4,CASSLVGEKLFF,TGTGCCAGCAGCTTAGTTGGCGAAAAACTGTTTTTT
TRBV5-4,TRBD2,-,TRBJ2-1,CASSSRGTSYNEQFF,TGTGCCAGCAGCTCGCGGGGGACCTCCTACAATGAGCAGTTCTTC
TRBV6-4,TRBD2,-,TRBJ2-1,CASSEVAGVSYNEQFF,TGTGCCAGCAGTGAGGTAGCGGGGGTCTCCTACAATGAGCAGTTCTTC
TRBV5-1,-,-,TRBJ1-3,CASSPGSGNTIYF,TGCGCCAGCAGCCCCGGCTCTGGAAACACCATATATTTT
TRBV28,-,few,TRBJ1-4,CASGASLFF,TGTGCCAGTGGGGCAAGTCTGTTTTTT
TRBV6-5,TRBD1,-,TRBJ1-5,CASSSGTGGNQPQHF,TGTGCCAGCAGCTCCGGGACAGGGGGCAATCAGCCCCAGCATTTT
TRBV11-2,TRBD2,-,TRBJ2-3,CASSSGLERLNTQYF,TGTGCCAGCAGCTCAGGACTAGAAAGATTGAATACGCAGTATTTT
TRBV4-1,TRBD2,once,TRBJ2-1,CASSQVPSGSPYNEQFF,TGCGCCAGCAGCCAAGTGCCTAGCGGGAGCCCGTACAATGAGCAGTTCTTC
TRBV4-3,TRBD2,many,TRBJ2-7,CASSQGVAGAPEQYF,TGCGCCAGCAGCCAAGGTGTAGCGGGAGCCCCCGAGCAGTACTTC
TRBV5-1,TRBD1,-,TRBJ2-2,CASNRDRNTGELFF,TGCGCCAGCAACCGGGACAGAAACACCGGGGAGCTGTTTTTT
TRBV29-1,TRBD2,-,TRBJ2-3,CSVWTSGITDTQYF,TGCAGCGTTTGGACTAGCGGAATCACAGATACGCAGTATTTT
TRBV6-5,-,few,TRBJ2-2,CASSYSSTVDTGELFF,TGTGCCAGCAGTTACTCGAGTACAGTAGACACCGGGGAGCTGTTTTTT
TRBV7-2,TRBD1,-,TRBJ1-4,CASSLSRGREKLFF,TGTGCCAGCAGCTTGTCCAGGGGGCGTGAAAAACTGTTTTTT
TRBV30,TRBD1,-,TRBJ1-1,CAWSAYTGVNTEAFF,TGTGCCTGGAGTGCATATACAGGGGTGAACACTGAAGCTTTCTTT